This T cell receptor (beta chain) emerged from a study of CD8 T cells in ankylosing spondylitis. Findings of the study overall: Ankylosing spondylitis blood appeared to carry a characteristic TCR beta motif of several highly homologous variants.

As the method for making TCR beta libraries, quantitative 5'-RACE with molecular barcodes was used. Each CDR3 protein gets one entry after TCRdb re-called the 5' RACE reads with MiXCR. The sample carries about 150,000 distinct CDR3 sequences, under 45% recorded once. The sample holds many counts of this clonotype. The antigen is not known. The CDR3 has 11 amino acids. V dropped 6 bases and J dropped 0 bases, with 2 bases sitting between them. The chain couples TRBV12-3 or TRBV12-4 to TRBJ1-1; the D is unclear. Input material: synovial fluid, either unsorted or a sorted T cell fraction (not recorded which). This TCR was recovered from a male donor with ankylosing spondylitis. CDR3 nucleotide sequence: TGTGCCAGCAGGTTGAACACTGAAGCTTTCTTT. It codes for CASRLNTEAFF.